This TCR beta chain was retrieved from a study of chemoradiotherapy in HPV16-positive cancers. Study outcomes and limitations: In HPV16-positive patients, HPV-responsive T-cell expansion tracked better recurrence-free survival. During treatment, candidate HPV-specific clones and E7-related motifs expanded in tumor.

As regards this clone: Its antigen is not identified.

The CDR3 consists of 14 residues. The ends lost 0 bases at V and 4 bases at J; junction bases unmatched: 4. In germline, CDR1 is SGDLS, CDR2 YYNGEE. Repertoires were sampled repeatedly during chemoradiotherapy. The method was immunoSEQ multiplex PCR; TCRdb's version includes in-frame clones alone and lacks a portion of them. In the table there are around 8,000 clones, about 84% of which are singletons. The clonotype was recovered from a human donor with HPV-associated anogenital cancer. This material was collected from a patient who underwent chemoradiotherapy. The genes are TRBV9 and TRBJ2-7; 7 bases align to TRBD2. The DNA of the CDR3 is TGTGCCAGCAGCGTAGCTACGGGGGGTTACGAGCAGTACTTC. Translated: CASSVATGGYEQYF.